Below are 28 T cell receptor beta chains sequenced from a single sample in a study of T-cell reconstitution after alpha-beta-depleted transplantation in children. It was with unique molecular identifiers that the TCRbeta library was prepared. TCRdb re-called the PCR reads through MiXCR, storing one row per CDR3 protein. The repertoire includes about 1,000,000 distinct CDR3 sequences, roughly 29% of them detected once, and roughly 28% sits in the top ten. Sequences were derived from PBMCs, mostly from graft donor cells, sampled 360 days after TCRalphabeta/CD19-depleted stem cell transplant. Receptors originate from a boy under two years old who had a stem cell transplant for SCID, so the T cells may come from the graft donor.

The sample holds a few counts of this clonotype. V usage is TRBV5-1 and J usage is TRBJ2-2; maybe TRBD1 (5 bases). Germline V gives CDR1 SGHRS, CDR2 YFSETQ. The V end lost 2 bases, the J end lost 4 bases, and 12 bases lay between the germline ends. CDR3 length equals 15 residues. In DNA form, the CDR3 reads TGCGCCAGCAGCTTCGGCAGGGCAGGCACCGGGGAGCTGTTTTTT. It specifies CASSFGRAGTGELFF.

The chain employs TRBV12-3 or TRBV12-4 and TRBJ2-7; TRBD1 or TRBD2 may be the D gene (6 bases each). V lost 6 bases to trimming and J lost 7 bases, with 19 bases between them. The CDR3 has 14 residues. The chain's CDR3 is CASSRGTSLGEQYF. CDR3 sequence (DNA): TGTGCCAGCAGCCGCGGGACATCCCTAGGAGAGCAGTACTTC.

This clonotype was observed a few times. The genes are TRBV4-2 and TRBJ2-1, with TRBD2 matching over 10 bases. J was trimmed by 4 bases and V by 0 bases; bases with no gene match: 12. CDR1 is LGHNA, CDR2 YNFKEQ, per germline. There are 19 residues in the CDR3. The chain's CDR3 is CASSQDPGGISGGYNEQFF. The CDR3 DNA reads as TGTGCCAGCAGCCAAGATCCAGGGGGGATTAGCGGGGGGTACAATGAGCAGTTCTTC.

CDR3 nucleotides: TGCGCCAGCAGCTCTGCGACAGGGTGGAACTATGGCTACACCTTC. This gives the protein CASSSATGWNYGYTF. This chain connects TRBV5-1 to TRBJ1-2, with 7 positions matching TRBD1. CDR1 SGHRS and CDR2 YFSETQ come from the germline V gene. V was pared by 3 bases and J by 2 bases, with 7 bases of the junction left unmatched. The CDR3 covers 15 residues.

The chain recombines TRBV20-1 with TRBJ1-2, with D maybe TRBD1 (5 bases). The length of the CDR3 is 13 residues. V lost 0 bases, J lost 3 bases, and 8 bases lay in between. Germline assignment: CDR1 DFQATT and CDR2 SNEGSKA (reference sequence). In DNA, the CDR3 is TGCAGTGCTAGAGATTTCAGGGACTATGGCTACACCTTC. Translating gives CSARDFRDYGYTF.

This clonotype was observed a few times. The J gene is TRBJ2-2, the V gene TRBV6-1, with 9 bases identical to TRBD2. Germline loops: CDR1 MNHNS, CDR2 SASEGT. The V and J ends lost 5 bases and 6 bases, in that order; junction bases with no gene match: 13. The CDR3 runs 17 residues. CDR3 in amino acids: CASSRAPGLAVPGELFF. In nucleotides, the CDR3 is TGTGCCAGCAGTCGCGCCCCGGGACTAGCAGTTCCCGGGGAGCTGTTTTTT.

Only a few counts were recorded for this clonotype. The chain is built from TRBV30 and TRBJ2-2; 7 bases map to TRBD1. The junction had 1 base not matched to a gene; V was cut back by 1 base and J by 5 bases. There are 13 residues in the CDR3. Per germline, CDR1 GTSNPN and CDR2 SVGIG (reference sequence). The DNA of the CDR3 is TGTGCCTGGAGTGCGACAGGGACCGGGGAGCTGTTTTTT. Encoded protein: CAWSATGTGELFF.

The chain is built from TRBV5-1 and TRBJ2-5; the D gene is possibly TRBD1 (5 bases). V lost 0 bases and J 4 bases, leaving 16 bases between the germline ends. This CDR3 has 16 amino acids. CDR1 SGHRS and CDR2 YFSETQ come from the germline V gene. The CDR3 nucleotides are TGCGCCAGCAGCTTGGTCGGCCAGGGTCAAGGAGAGACCCAGTACTTC. It specifies CASSLVGQGQGETQYF.

The genes are TRBV5-1 and TRBJ2-2; D might be TRBD2 (5 bases). V lost 5 bases and J 0 bases, leaving 11 bases between the germline ends. Germline CDR1 and CDR2: SGHRS and YFSETQ. This CDR3 region has 15 residues. The CDR3 region has the DNA TGCGCCAGCAGGAGCGGACTTCCGAACACCGGGGAGCTGTTTTTT. As protein: CASRSGLPNTGELFF.

V gene TRBV28 combines with J gene TRBJ2-2; 7 bases line up with TRBD2. Germline V gives CDR1 MDHEN, CDR2 SYDVKM. CDR3 length equals 15 residues. J gave up 8 bases and V 6 bases, and 12 bases lay outside the gene matches. The CDR3 DNA reads TGTGCCAGCAGCTTTTACGGACTAGTTGCTGGGGAGCTGTTTTTT. This encodes CASSFYGLVAGELFF.

The J gene is TRBJ1-1, the V gene TRBV9; TRBD1 matches at 9 bases. Germline CDR1 is SGDLS and CDR2 is YYNGEE. This CDR3 region has 14 residues. V shed 8 bases and J 0 bases; nucleotides not matched to a gene: 5. CDR3 bases: TGTGCCAGGGGACAGGGAGAGTTGAACACTGAAGCTTTCTTT. This sequence encodes CARGQGELNTEAFF.

The CDR3 region is CASSQPPGLAGGRTQYF. CDR3 bases: TGTGCCAGCAGCCAACCCCCGGGACTAGCGGGGGGGCGTACGCAGTATTTT. The J gene is TRBJ2-3, the V gene TRBV3-1; 16 bases match TRBD2. Per the germline V gene, CDR1 is LGHDT and CDR2 is YNNKEL (reference sequence). There are 17 residues in the CDR3. The junction had 7 bases not matched to a gene; V was cut back by 2 bases and J by 8 bases.

The CDR3 loop is CASSSSGGTGAYNEQFF. The CDR3 DNA reads as TGTGCCAGCAGCTCAAGTGGGGGGACAGGCGCCTACAATGAGCAGTTCTTC. The genes are TRBV11-3 and TRBJ2-1, with 8 bases matching TRBD1. V lost 4 bases, J lost 2 bases, and 10 bases stayed unmatched. The CDR3 spans 17 residues. Germline V gives CDR1 SGHNT, CDR2 YENEEA.

This clonotype was counted between two and nine times. This chain links TRBV28 with TRBJ2-3; TRBD2 aligns across 8 bases. Germline V gives CDR1 MDHEN, CDR2 SYDVKM. There are 16 residues in the CDR3. J gave up 0 bases and V 2 bases, and 4 bases lay outside the gene matches. For the CDR3, the DNA is TGTGCCAGCAGTTTAGCGGGGGGCTCTAGCACAGATACGCAGTATTTT. Protein product: CASSLAGGSSTDTQYF.

CDR3 sequence: CSARSRGHRGINEQYF. DNA for the CDR3: TGCAGTGCTAGGAGCCGGGGTCATCGGGGGATCAACGAGCAGTACTTC. The chain is built from TRBV20-1 and TRBJ2-7; weak D call: TRBD2 (6 bases). Germline V gives CDR1 DFQATT, CDR2 SNEGSKA (reference sequence). Trimming took off 3 bases at V and 5 bases at J, with 23 bases between the two ends. The CDR3 length is 16 residues.

This clonotype was observed a few times. The chain is built from TRBV15 and TRBJ2-7; TRBD1 is a possible D gene (5 bases). Trimming removed 0 bases at V and 2 bases at J, with 11 bases between. Germline assignment: CDR1 LNHNV and CDR2 YYDKDF (reference sequence). This CDR3 region has 15 residues. The CDR3, as DNA: TGTGCCACCAGCAGAGAGCCCCAGGGTACCTACGAGCAGTACTTC. Residues: CATSREPQGTYEQYF.

The chain uses TRBV12-3 or TRBV12-4 and TRBJ1-5; D might be TRBD1 (5 bases). This CDR3 contains 16 residues. The ends were cut back, 0 bases at V and 6 bases at J, with 15 bases in the middle. CDR3: CASSLAFGQGSQPQHF. CDR3 DNA sequence: TGTGCCAGCAGTTTAGCTTTCGGCCAGGGAAGTCAGCCCCAGCATTTT.

The chain recombines TRBV7-9 with TRBJ2-4, with a tentative D call TRBD1 (6 bases). The CDR3 spans 17 residues. The ends were cut back, 4 bases at V and 8 bases at J, with 24 bases in the middle. Germline CDR1 is SEHNR and CDR2 is FQNEAQ (reference sequence). The CDR3 loop is CASSSSRDTPVLDIQYF. As DNA, the CDR3 is TGTGCCAGCAGCTCCTCTAGGGACACCCCGGTTCTTGACATTCAGTACTTC.

This clonotype was detected only a few times. J is TRBJ1-1 and V is TRBV5-1; the D gene is possibly TRBD1 (6 bases). From germline, CDR1 is SGHRS and CDR2 YFSETQ. The CDR3 runs 15 residues. V was pared by 2 bases and J by 7 bases, with 18 bases between. CDR3 DNA sequence: TGCGCCAGCAGCTTACTGGGACCAGGGGTTATTGAAGCTTTCTTT. Its protein is CASSLLGPGVIEAFF.

The chain recombines TRBV5-1 with TRBJ1-1; D uncertain. Germline assignment: CDR1 SGHRS and CDR2 YFSETQ. This CDR3 region has 15 residues. Trimming removed 0 bases from V and 0 bases from J, with 9 bases in between. In DNA, the CDR3 is TGCGCCAGCAGCTTGGAGGCACGTATGAACACTGAAGCTTTCTTT. Amino acid sequence: CASSLEARMNTEAFF.

The V gene is TRBV28, the J gene TRBJ1-1; D gene unclear. Trimming took off 2 bases at V and 8 bases at J, with 12 bases between the two ends. The CDR3 is 13 residues long. Germline loops: CDR1 MDHEN, CDR2 SYDVKM. The CDR3 region is CASSLRALGEAFF. The DNA of the CDR3 is TGTGCCAGCAGTTTAAGGGCCCTAGGGGAAGCTTTCTTT. The entire variable domain, with the rest obtained from reference TRBV28 and TRBJ1-1, is as follows: DVKVTQSSRYLVKRTGEKVFLECVQDMDHENMFWYRQDPGLGLRLIYFSYDVKMKEKGDIPEGYSVSREKKERFSLILESASTNQTSMYLCASSLRALGEAFFGQGTRLTVV.

This clonotype has a handful of counts. The gene calls are TRBV5-5 and TRBJ2-1; D call uncertain. Trimming stripped 5 bases from V and 3 bases from J, with 12 bases between. The CDR3 has 14 amino acids. Germline CDR1 and CDR2: SGHKS and YYEKEE (reference sequence). CDR3 sequence reads: CASRYYGLYNEQFF. DNA for the CDR3: TGTGCCAGCAGATACTACGGGCTCTACAATGAGCAGTTCTTC.

This clonotype occurred a few times. The rearrangement joins TRBV7-9 to TRBJ1-1; D uncertain. CDR3 length: 16 residues. Looked up from germline, CDR1 is SEHNR and CDR2 is FQNEAQ (reference sequence). The ends were cut back, 0 bases at V and 0 bases at J, with 11 bases in the middle. The CDR3: CASSLAGNFMNTEAFF. The CDR3 nucleotides read TGTGCCAGCAGCTTAGCGGGGAACTTTATGAACACTGAAGCTTTCTTT. The whole variable domain, remainder taken from reference TRBV7-9 and TRBJ1-1, is DTGVSQNPRHKITKRGQNVTFRCDPISEHNRLYWYRQTLGQGPEFLTYFQNEAQLEKSRLLSDRFSAERPKGSFSTLEIQRTEQGDSAMYLCASSLAGNFMNTEAFFGQGTRLTVV.

This clonotype was observed a few times. This sequence joins TRBV28 and TRBJ2-7; maybe TRBD2 (6 bases). Trimming removed 4 bases at V and 0 bases at J, with 16 bases between. Germline CDR1 reads MDHEN; CDR2 reads SYDVKM. There are 16 residues in the CDR3. The CDR3 sequence is CASSYPLGTASYEQYF. The CDR3 DNA reads TGTGCCAGCAGTTACCCATTAGGGACTGCCTCCTACGAGCAGTACTTC.

This clonotype showed up just a few times. The chain combines TRBV28 with TRBJ2-1; 8 bases are shared with TRBD1. The CDR3 is 15 amino acids. CDR1 MDHEN and CDR2 SYDVKM come from the germline V gene. The junction had 10 bases not matched to a gene; V was cut back by 8 bases and J by 4 bases. CDR3 in amino acids: CASRVGQGRYNEQFF. The CDR3 DNA reads as TGTGCCAGCCGAGTCGGACAGGGAAGGTACAATGAGCAGTTCTTC. The variable domain in full, completed from reference TRBV28 and TRBJ2-1, reads DVKVTQSSRYLVKRTGEKVFLECVQDMDHENMFWYRQDPGLGLRLIYFSYDVKMKEKGDIPEGYSVSREKKERFSLILESASTNQTSMYLCASRVGQGRYNEQFFGPGTRLTVL.

This clonotype was observed a handful of times. This sequence joins TRBV18 and TRBJ2-7, with TRBD1 matching over 9 bases. CDR3 length: 15 amino acids. Germline-derived CDR1 and CDR2 are KGHSH and LQKENI. The V and J ends lost 4 bases and 3 bases, in that order; junction bases with no gene match: 7. The CDR3 reads CASSLPGQGGYEQYF. The DNA for the CDR3 is TGTGCCAGCTCACTTCCGGGACAGGGAGGCTACGAGCAGTACTTC.

As concerns this clonotype: The junction and the germline gene differ at one end; a read error may be behind it. The chain has TRBV6-1 and TRBJ1-1; the match to TRBD1 covers 8 bases. From germline, CDR1 is MNHNS and CDR2 SASEGT. The CDR3 extends over 14 amino acids. CDR3 residues: CAISPGRGLSEAFF. CDR3 DNA sequence: TGTGCCATCAGTCCCGGCAGGGGGCTATCCGAAGCTTTCTTT.

In this sample, this clonotype turned up a few times. The chain combines TRBV21-1 with TRBJ2-2; whether TRBD1, the table's D call, matches the DNA was not checked. TRBV21-1 is shown as a pseudogene. The CDR3 sequence is 17 residues long. The DNA for the CDR3 is TGTGCCAGCAGCAAAATCGCCTGGGGGGAGAACACCGGGGAGCTGTTTTTT. It translates to CASSKIAWGENTGELFF.